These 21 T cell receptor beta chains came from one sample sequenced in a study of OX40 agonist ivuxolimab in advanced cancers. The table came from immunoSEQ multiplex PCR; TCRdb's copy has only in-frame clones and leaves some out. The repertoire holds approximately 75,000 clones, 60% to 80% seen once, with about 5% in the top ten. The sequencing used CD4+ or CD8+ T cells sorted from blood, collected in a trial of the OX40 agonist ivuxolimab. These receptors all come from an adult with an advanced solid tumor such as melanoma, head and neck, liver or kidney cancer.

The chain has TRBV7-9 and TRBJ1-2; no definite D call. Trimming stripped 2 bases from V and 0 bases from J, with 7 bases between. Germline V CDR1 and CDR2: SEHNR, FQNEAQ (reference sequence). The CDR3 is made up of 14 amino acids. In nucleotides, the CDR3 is TGTGCCAGCAGCTTATCCGGGTCTAACTATGGCTACACCTTC. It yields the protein CASSLSGSNYGYTF. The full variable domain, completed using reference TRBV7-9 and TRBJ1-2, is DTGVSQNPRHKITKRGQNVTFRCDPISEHNRLYWYRQTLGQGPEFLTYFQNEAQLEKSRLLSDRFSAERPKGSFSTLEIQRTEQGDSAMYLCASSLSGSNYGYTFGSGTRLTVV.

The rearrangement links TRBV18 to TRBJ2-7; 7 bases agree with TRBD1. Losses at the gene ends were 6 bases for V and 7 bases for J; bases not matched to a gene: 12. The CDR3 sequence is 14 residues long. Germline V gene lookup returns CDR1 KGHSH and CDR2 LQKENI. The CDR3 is CASSLTGPRREQYF. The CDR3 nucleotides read TGTGCCAGCTCCCTGACAGGGCCCCGTCGAGAGCAGTACTTC.

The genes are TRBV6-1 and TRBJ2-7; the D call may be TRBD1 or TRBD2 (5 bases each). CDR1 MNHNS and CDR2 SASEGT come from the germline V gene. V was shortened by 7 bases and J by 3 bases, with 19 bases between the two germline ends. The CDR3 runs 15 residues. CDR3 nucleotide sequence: TGTGCCAGCACCGAAAGGGGACGGATTAACTACGAGCAGTACTTC. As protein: CASTERGRINYEQYF.

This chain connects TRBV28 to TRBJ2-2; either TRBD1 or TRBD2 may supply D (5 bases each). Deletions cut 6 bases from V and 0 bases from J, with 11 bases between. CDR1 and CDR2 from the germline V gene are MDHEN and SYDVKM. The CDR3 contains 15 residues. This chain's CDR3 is CASSERGSNTGELFF. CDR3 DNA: TGTGCCAGCAGCGAGAGGGGCTCGAACACCGGGGAGCTGTTTTTT.

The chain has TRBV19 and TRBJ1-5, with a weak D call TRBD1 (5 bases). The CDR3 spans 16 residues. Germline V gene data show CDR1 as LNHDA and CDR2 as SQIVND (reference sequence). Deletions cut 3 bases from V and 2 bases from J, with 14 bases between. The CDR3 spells CASSIWLGGGNQPQHF. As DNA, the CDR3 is TGTGCCAGTAGTATCTGGCTGGGGGGTGGCAATCAGCCCCAGCATTTT.

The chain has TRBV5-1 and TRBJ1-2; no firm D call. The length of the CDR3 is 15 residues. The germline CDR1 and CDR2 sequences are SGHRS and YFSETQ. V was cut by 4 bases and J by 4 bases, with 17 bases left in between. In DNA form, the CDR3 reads TGCGCCAGCAGCCCTGGCGGCCGATTGGGCTATGGCTACACCTTC. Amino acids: CASSPGGRLGYGYTF.

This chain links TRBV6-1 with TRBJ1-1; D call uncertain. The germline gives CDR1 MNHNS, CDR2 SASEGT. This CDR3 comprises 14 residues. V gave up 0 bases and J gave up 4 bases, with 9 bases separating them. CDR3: CASSEARGGTEAFF. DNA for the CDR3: TGTGCCAGCAGTGAAGCGCGGGGAGGCACTGAAGCTTTCTTT.

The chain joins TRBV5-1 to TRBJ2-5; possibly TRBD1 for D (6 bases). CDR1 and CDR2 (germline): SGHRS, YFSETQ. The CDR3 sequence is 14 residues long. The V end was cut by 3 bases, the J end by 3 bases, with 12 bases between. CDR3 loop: CASSWSGTKETQYF. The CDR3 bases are TGCGCCAGCAGCTGGTCCGGGACAAAAGAGACCCAGTACTTC.

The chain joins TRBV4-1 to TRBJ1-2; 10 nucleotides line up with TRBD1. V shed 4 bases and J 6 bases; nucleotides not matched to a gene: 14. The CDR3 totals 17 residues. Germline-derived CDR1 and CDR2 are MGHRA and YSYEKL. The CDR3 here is CASSLLDRTGGFDGYTF. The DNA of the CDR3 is TGCGCCAGCAGCCTTCTAGATCGGACAGGGGGTTTCGATGGCTACACCTTC.

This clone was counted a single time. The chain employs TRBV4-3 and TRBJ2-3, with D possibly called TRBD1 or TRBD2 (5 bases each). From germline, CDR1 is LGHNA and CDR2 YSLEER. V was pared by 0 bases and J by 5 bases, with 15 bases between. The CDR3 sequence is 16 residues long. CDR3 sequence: CASSQDSGQGVDTQYF. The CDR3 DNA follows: TGCGCCAGCAGCCAAGATTCTGGCCAGGGAGTAGATACGCAGTATTTT.

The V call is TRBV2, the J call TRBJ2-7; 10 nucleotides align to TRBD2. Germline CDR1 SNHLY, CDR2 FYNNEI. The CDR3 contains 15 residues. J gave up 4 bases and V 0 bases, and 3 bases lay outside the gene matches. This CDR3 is CASSEAGTSVYEQYF. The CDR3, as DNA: TGTGCCAGCAGTGAAGCCGGGACTAGCGTTTACGAGCAGTACTTC.

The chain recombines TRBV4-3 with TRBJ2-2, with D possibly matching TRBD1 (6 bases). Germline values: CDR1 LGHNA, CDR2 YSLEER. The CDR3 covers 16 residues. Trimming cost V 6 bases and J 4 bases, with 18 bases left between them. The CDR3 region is CASRRQVDTLTGELFF. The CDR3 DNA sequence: TGCGCCAGCAGACGACAGGTGGACACGCTCACCGGGGAGCTGTTTTTT.

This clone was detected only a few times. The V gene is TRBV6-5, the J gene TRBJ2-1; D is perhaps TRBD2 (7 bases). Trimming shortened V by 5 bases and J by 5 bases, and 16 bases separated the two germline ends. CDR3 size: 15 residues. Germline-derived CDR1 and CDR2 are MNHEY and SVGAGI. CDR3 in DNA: TGTGCCAGCAGTCTCGGCGGGGGCGCGGACAATGAGCAGTTCTTC. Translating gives CASSLGGGADNEQFF.

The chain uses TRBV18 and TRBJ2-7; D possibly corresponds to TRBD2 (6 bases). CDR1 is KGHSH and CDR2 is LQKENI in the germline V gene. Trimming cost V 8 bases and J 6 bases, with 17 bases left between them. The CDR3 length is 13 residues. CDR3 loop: CASAGLARREQYF. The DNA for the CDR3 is TGTGCCAGCGCCGGGCTAGCGAGGCGCGAGCAGTACTTC.

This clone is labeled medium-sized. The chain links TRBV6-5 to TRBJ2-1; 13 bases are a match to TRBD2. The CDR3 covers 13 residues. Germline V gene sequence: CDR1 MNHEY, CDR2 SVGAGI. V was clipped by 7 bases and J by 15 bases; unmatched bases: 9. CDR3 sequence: CASTPTSGGALFF. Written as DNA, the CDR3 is TGTGCCAGCACCCCCACTAGCGGGGGGGCCCTGTTCTTC.

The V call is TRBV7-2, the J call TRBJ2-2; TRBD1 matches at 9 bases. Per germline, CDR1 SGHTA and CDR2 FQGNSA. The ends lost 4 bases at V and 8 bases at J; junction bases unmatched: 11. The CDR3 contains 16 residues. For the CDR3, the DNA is TGTGCCAGCAGCTCCTACAGGGGGCAGGTGATGGGGGAGCTGTTTTTT. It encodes CASSSYRGQVMGELFF.

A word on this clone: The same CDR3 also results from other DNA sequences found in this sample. The chain's CDR3 is CASSLGGQPGAQYF. In DNA form, the CDR3 reads TGTGCCAGCAGCTTAGGAGGACAGCCCGGGGCCCAGTACTTC. V usage is TRBV7-9 and J usage is TRBJ2-5, with a possible D match to TRBD1 (6 bases). In germline, CDR1 is SEHNR, CDR2 FQNEAQ (reference sequence). The CDR3 covers 14 residues. The germline V and J ends were trimmed by 1 base and 9 bases, with 15 bases remaining between them.

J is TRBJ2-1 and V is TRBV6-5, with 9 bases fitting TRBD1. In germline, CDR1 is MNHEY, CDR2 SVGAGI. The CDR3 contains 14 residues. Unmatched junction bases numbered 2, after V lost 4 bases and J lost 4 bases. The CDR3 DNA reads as TGTGCCAGCAGTTTTGGGACAGGGTACAATGAGCAGTTCTTC. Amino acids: CASSFGTGYNEQFF.

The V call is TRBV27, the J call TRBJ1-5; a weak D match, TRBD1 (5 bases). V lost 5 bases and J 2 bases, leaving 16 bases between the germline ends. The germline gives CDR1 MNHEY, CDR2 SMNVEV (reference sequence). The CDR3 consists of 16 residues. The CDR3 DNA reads TGTGCCAGCAGTACTAGGGGAGGGGCGGGCAATCAGCCCCAGCATTTT. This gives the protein CASSTRGGAGNQPQHF.

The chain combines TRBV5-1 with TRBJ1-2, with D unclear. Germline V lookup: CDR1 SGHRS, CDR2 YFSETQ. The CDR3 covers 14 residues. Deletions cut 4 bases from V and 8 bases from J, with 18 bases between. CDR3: CASSTPGGVWGYTF. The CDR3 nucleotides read TGCGCCAGCAGCACTCCCGGCGGGGTCTGGGGCTACACCTTC.

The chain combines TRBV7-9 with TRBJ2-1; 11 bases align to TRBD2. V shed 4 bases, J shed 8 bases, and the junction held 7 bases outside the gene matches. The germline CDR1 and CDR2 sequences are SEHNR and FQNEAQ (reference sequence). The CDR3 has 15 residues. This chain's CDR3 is CASSYRLAGSHEQFF. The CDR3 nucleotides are TGTGCCAGCAGCTACCGACTAGCGGGGTCCCATGAGCAGTTCTTC. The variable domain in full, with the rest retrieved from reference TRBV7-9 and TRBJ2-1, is DTGVSQNPRHKITKRGQNVTFRCDPISEHNRLYWYRQTLGQGPEFLTYFQNEAQLEKSRLLSDRFSAERPKGSFSTLEIQRTEQGDSAMYLCASSYRLAGSHEQFFGPGTRLTVL.